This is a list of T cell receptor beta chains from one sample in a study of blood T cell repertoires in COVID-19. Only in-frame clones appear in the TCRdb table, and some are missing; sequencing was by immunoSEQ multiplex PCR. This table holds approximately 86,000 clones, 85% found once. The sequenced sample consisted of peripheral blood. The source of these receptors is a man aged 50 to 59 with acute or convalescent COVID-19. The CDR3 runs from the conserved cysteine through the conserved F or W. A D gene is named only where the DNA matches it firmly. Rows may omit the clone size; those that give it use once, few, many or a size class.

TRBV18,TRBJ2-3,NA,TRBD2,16,CASSPPGLASTDTQYF,TGTGCCAGCTCACCGCCGGGACTAGCATCAACAGATACGCAGTATTTT
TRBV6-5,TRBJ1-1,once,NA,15,CASSSPEGGGIEAFF,TGTGCCAGCAGTTCCCCCGAGGGAGGGGGTATTGAAGCTTTCTTT
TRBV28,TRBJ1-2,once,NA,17,CASSTQIAGKGEDGYTF,TGTGCCAGCAGTACTCAAATTGCAGGGAAGGGTGAGGATGGCTACACCTTC
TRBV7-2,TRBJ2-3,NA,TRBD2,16,CASSLNSGGGTDTQYF,TGTGCCAGCAGCTTAAATTCCGGGGGGGGCACAGATACGCAGTATTTT
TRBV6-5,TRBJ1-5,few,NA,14,CATGEGQLNQPQHF,TGTGCCACTGGGGAGGGGCAGCTCAATCAGCCCCAGCATTTT
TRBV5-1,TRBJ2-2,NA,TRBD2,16,CASSLALAGANGELFF,TGCGCCAGCAGCTTGGCACTAGCGGGAGCTAACGGGGAGCTGTTTTTT
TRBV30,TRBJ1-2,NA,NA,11,CAHGLSYGYTF,TGTGCCCACGGACTGAGCTATGGCTACACCTTC
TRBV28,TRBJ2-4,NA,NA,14,CASSLEGVANIQYF,TGTGCCAGCAGTTTGGAAGGAGTCGCGAACATTCAGTACTTC
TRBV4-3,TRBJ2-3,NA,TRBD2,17,CASSPDALAGGQDTQYF,TGCGCCAGCAGCCCGGACGCACTAGCGGGGGGGCAGGATACGCAGTATTTT
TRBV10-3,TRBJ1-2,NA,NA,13,CASWGQTDHGYTF,TGTGCCTCCTGGGGGCAGACGGATCATGGCTACACCTTC
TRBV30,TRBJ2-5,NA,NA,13,CAWSMTARGTQYF,TGTGCCTGGAGTATGACCGCTCGGGGGACCCAGTACTTC
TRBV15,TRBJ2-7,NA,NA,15,CATSRDPPGTYEQYF,TGTGCCACCAGCAGAGATCCGCCAGGGACCTACGAGCAGTACTTC
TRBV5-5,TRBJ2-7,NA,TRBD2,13,CASSPSGRGEQYF,TGTGCCAGCAGCCCTAGCGGACGAGGGGAGCAGTACTTC
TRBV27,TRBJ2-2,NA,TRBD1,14,CASKTTGAAGELFF,TGTGCCAGCAAGACTACAGGGGCCGCCGGGGAGCTGTTTTTT
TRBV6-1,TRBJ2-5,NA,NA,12,CASSEGAQTQYF,TGTGCCAGCAGTGAAGGGGCGCAGACCCAGTACTTC
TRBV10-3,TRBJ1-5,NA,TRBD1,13,CAIRGQGSQPQHF,TGTGCCATCAGAGGACAGGGCAGTCAGCCCCAGCATTTT
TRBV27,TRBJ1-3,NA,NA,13,CASRLSSGNTIYF,TGTGCCAGCAGATTGAGCTCTGGAAACACCATATATTTT
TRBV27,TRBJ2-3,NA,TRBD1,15,CASSLDRVVADTQYF,TGTGCCAGCAGTTTAGACAGGGTTGTCGCAGATACGCAGTATTTT
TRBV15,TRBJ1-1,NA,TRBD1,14,CATSRKGQGVEAFF,TGTGCCACCAGCAGAAAGGGACAGGGAGTTGAAGCTTTCTTT
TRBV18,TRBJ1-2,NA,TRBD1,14,CASSPNRDRDGYTF,TGTGCCAGCTCACCAAACCGGGACAGGGATGGCTACACCTTC
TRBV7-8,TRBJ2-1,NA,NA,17,CASSLGATGQFYNEQFF,TGTGCCAGCAGCTTAGGGGCCACGGGACAATTCTACAATGAGCAGTTCTTC
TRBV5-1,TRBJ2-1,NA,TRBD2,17,CASSSTLAGGKYNEQFF,TGCGCCAGCAGCAGCACCTTAGCGGGAGGGAAATACAATGAGCAGTTCTTC
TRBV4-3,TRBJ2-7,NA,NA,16,CASSQETGISSYEQYF,TGCGCCAGCAGCCAAGAAACAGGGATCTCCTCGTACGAGCAGTACTTC
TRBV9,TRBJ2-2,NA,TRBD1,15,CASSVGTGNTGELFF,TGTGCCAGCAGCGTCGGGACAGGGAACACCGGGGAGCTGTTTTTT
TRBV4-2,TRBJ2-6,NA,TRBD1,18,CASSRVGTGDSGANVLTF,TGTGCCAGCAGCCGAGTGGGGACAGGGGACTCTGGGGCCAACGTCCTGACTTTC
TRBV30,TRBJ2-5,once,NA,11,CASERVETQYF,TGTGCCTCGGAGCGGGTAGAGACCCAGTACTTC
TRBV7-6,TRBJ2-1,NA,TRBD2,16,CASSSVMGLAGGEQFF,TGTGCCAGCAGCTCCGTCATGGGACTAGCGGGCGGTGAGCAGTTCTTC
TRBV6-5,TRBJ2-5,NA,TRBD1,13,CASSRQGRETQYF,TGTGCCAGCAGCCGACAGGGAAGGGAGACCCAGTACTTC
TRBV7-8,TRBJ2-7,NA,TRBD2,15,CASSSTLAGPYEQYF,TGTGCCAGCAGCTCTACACTAGCGGGACCTTACGAGCAGTACTTC
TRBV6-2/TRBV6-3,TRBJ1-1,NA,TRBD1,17,CASRPDRGRMMNTEAFF,TGTGCCAGCAGACCTGACAGGGGGCGGATGATGAACACTGAAGCTTTCTTT
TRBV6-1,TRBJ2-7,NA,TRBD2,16,CASSESLAGGTYEQYF,TGTGCCAGCAGTGAATCACTAGCGGGAGGCACCTACGAGCAGTACTTC
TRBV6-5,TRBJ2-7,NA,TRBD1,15,CASRRGDRGPYEQYF,TGTGCCAGCAGACGCGGGGACAGGGGGCCGTACGAGCAGTACTTC
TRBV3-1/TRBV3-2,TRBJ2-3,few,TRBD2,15,CASSQDGRETDTQYF,TGTGCCAGCAGCCAAGATGGGCGGGAGACAGATACGCAGTATTTT
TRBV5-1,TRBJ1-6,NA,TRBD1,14,CASSGGQGVSPLHF,TGCGCCAGCAGCGGGGGACAGGGGGTCTCACCCCTCCACTTT
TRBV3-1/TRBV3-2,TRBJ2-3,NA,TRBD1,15,CASSQVARGPDTQYF,TGTGCCAGCAGCCAAGTAGCGAGGGGGCCAGATACGCAGTATTTT
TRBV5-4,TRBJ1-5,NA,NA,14,CASSLDNSNQPQHF,TGTGCCAGCAGCTTGGATAATAGCAATCAGCCCCAGCATTTT
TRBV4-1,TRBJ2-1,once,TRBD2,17,CASSQDGAGGSYNEQFF,TGCGCCAGCAGCCAAGATGGGGCGGGAGGCTCCTACAATGAGCAGTTCTTC
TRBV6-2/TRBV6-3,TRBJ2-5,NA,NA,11,CASSIQETQYF,TGTGCCAGCAGTATACAAGAGACCCAGTACTTC
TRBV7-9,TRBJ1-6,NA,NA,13,CARLTRGNSPLHF,TGTGCCAGACTTACGCGGGGAAATTCACCCCTCCACTTT
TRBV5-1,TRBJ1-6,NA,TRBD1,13,CASSSGQDSPLHF,TGCGCCAGCAGCTCCGGACAGGATTCACCCCTCCACTTT
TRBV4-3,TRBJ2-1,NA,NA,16,CASSQDRRGRGYEQFF,TGCGCCAGCAGCCAAGATCGGCGGGGGCGGGGGTATGAGCAGTTCTTC
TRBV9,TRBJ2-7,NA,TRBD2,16,CASSVTSGSSWNEQYF,TGTGCCAGCAGCGTAACTAGCGGTAGCTCATGGAACGAGCAGTACTTC
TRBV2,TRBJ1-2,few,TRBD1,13,CASRGQQVYGYTF,TGTGCCAGCAGGGGACAGCAGGTCTATGGCTACACCTTC
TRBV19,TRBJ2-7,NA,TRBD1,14,CASSTQTGSYEQYF,TGTGCCAGTAGTACGCAGACAGGGAGCTACGAGCAGTACTTC
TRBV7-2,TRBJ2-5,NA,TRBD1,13,CASTTGGQETQYF,TGTGCCAGCACCACAGGGGGTCAAGAGACCCAGTACTTC
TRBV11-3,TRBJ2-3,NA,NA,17,CASSYTLGPGSTDTQYF,TGTGCCAGCAGCTACACCTTGGGCCCAGGCAGCACAGATACGCAGTATTTT
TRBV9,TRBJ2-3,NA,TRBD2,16,CASSQPKGGVADTQYF,TGTGCCAGCAGCCAACCTAAGGGAGGGGTGGCAGATACGCAGTATTTT
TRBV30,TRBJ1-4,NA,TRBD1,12,CAWRQGGEKLFF,TGTGCCTGGAGACAGGGGGGCGAAAAACTGTTTTTT
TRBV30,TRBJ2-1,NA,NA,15,CAWSVQGRFLNEQFF,TGTGCCTGGAGTGTACAGGGCAGGTTTTTAAATGAGCAGTTCTTC
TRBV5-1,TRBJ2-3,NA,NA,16,CASSLRGGTSTDTQYF,TGCGCCAGCAGCTTGCGGGGCGGGACTAGCACAGATACGCAGTATTTT
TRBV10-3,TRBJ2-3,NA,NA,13,CAISTGSTDTQYF,TGTGCCATCAGTACAGGTAGCACAGATACGCAGTATTTT
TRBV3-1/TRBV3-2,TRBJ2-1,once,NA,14,CASSQSRGYHEQFF,TGTGCCAGCAGCCAAAGTCGGGGGTACCATGAGCAGTTCTTC
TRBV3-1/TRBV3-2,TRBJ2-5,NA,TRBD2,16,CASSNSPGLTEETQYF,TGTGCCAGCAGCAATTCCCCGGGACTAACAGAAGAGACCCAGTACTTC